The 2 T cell receptor beta chains below come from one sample, sequenced in a study of blood T cell repertoires in COVID-19. Repertoires were generated with immunoSEQ multiplex PCR, while TCRdb's copy carries only in-frame clones and drops some. The sample has some 290,000 clones; 70% to 90% are singletons. The sequenced sample was peripheral blood. Source of these receptors: a man between 60 and 70 years old who had recovered from COVID-19.

The chain combines TRBV14 with TRBJ2-6; 12 bases agree with TRBD1. CDR1 is SGHDN, CDR2 FVKESK, per germline. The junction had 9 bases not matched to a gene; V was cut back by 0 bases and J by 0 bases. The CDR3 is 21 residues long. The DNA for the CDR3 is TGTGCCAGCAGCCAAGATCGGAGGGACAGGGGGCATACCTCTGGGGCCAACGTCCTGACTTTC. This translates into CASSQDRRDRGHTSGANVLTF. Full variable domain (outside the CDR3, taken from reference TRBV14 and TRBJ2-6): EAGVTQFPSHSVIEKGQTVTLRCDPISGHDNLYWYRRVMGKEIKFLLHFVKESKQDESGMPNNRFLAERTGGTYSTLKVQPAELEDSGVYFCASSQDRRDRGHTSGANVLTFGAGSRLTVL.

The CDR3 reads CASSPISMNTEAFF. In DNA form, the CDR3 reads TGTGCCAGTAGTCCCATTAGCATGAACACTGAAGCTTTCTTT. This chain joins TRBV19 and TRBJ1-1; no clear D. From germline, CDR1 is LNHDA and CDR2 SQIVND (reference sequence). This CDR3 region has 14 residues. V was clipped by 5 bases and J by 0 bases, with 10 bases between them.